These T cell receptor beta chains were read from a single sample in a study of cytomegalovirus exposure and HLA in healthy donors. Some clones are missing from TCRdb's copy, which holds only in-frame ones; the method was immunoSEQ multiplex PCR. This table holds approximately 200,000 clones, 65% to 80% found once. The sample taken for sequencing was PBMCs. The receptors stem from a man aged 30 to 45 in good health and CMV-seropositive. CDR3s include the opening cysteine and the closing phenylalanine or tryptophan. D genes are given only for firm matches. The size of a clone is reported for some rows only, either as once, few or many, or as a class for expanded clones.

d_gene,j_gene,v_gene,abundance,CDR3nt,CDR3aa
NA,TRBJ2-5,TRBV20-1,NA,TGCAGTGCCCACGGTGGAGAGACCCAGTACTTC,CSAHGGETQYF
TRBD1,TRBJ1-2,TRBV7-2,NA,TGTGCCAGCAGCGCACCGGGACAGGGTTTAGGTGGCTACACCTTC,CASSAPGQGLGGYTF
NA,TRBJ1-4,TRBV4-3,once,TGCGCCAGCAGCCAAGACGGACGGAGGAATGAAAAACTGTTTTTT,CASSQDGRRNEKLFF
NA,TRBJ2-3,TRBV7-6,NA,TGTGCCAGCAGCTTAGGCGGGGGCCAGTATTTT,CASSLGGGQYF
TRBD1,TRBJ2-7,TRBV5-1,NA,TGCGCCAGCACCGCCGGGACAGCAAACTACGAGCAGTACTTC,CASTAGTANYEQYF
NA,TRBJ2-3,TRBV6-5,NA,TGTGCCAGCAGTTACTCCCCAGGGGAAGGAACAGATACGCAGTATTTT,CASSYSPGEGTDTQYF
NA,TRBJ2-3,TRBV21-1,few,TGTGCCAGCAGCAAGGGACTAGCGGCCACAGATACGCAGTATTTT,CASSKGLAATDTQYF
TRBD2,TRBJ2-3,TRBV7-2,NA,TGTGCCAGCAGCTCCCGAGCGGGGGGCAGCACAGATACGCAGTATTTT,CASSSRAGGSTDTQYF
TRBD1,TRBJ2-7,TRBV4-1,NA,TGCGCCAGCAGCCCGGGACAGGCCTACGAGCAGTACTTC,CASSPGQAYEQYF
NA,TRBJ2-7,TRBV7-2,NA,TGTGCCAGCAGCGCCCAGAGCGGACCCTACGAGCAGTACTTC,CASSAQSGPYEQYF
NA,TRBJ2-1,TRBV6-4,NA,TGTGCCAGCAGTCCGGAGGGTTACTCCTACAATGAGCAGTTCTTC,CASSPEGYSYNEQFF
NA,TRBJ2-5,TRBV6-6,few,TGTGCCAGCAGTTACTTTGGAGTCCAAGAGACCCAGTACTTC,CASSYFGVQETQYF
TRBD1,TRBJ2-7,TRBV7-9,NA,TGTGCCAGCAGCTTCGGGACAGAAGCCTACGAGCAGTACTTC,CASSFGTEAYEQYF
TRBD1,TRBJ1-2,TRBV7-3,NA,TGTGCCAGCAGCCTAGGACAGGGGCCCAACTATGGCTACACCTTC,CASSLGQGPNYGYTF
TRBD1,TRBJ2-2,TRBV7-3,NA,TGTGCCAGCAGCTTTGACAGGGAGAACACCGGGGAGCTGTTTTTT,CASSFDRENTGELFF
NA,TRBJ1-2,TRBV11-3,NA,TGTGCCAGCAGCTTCGGCAGGGGTGACTATGGCTACACCTTC,CASSFGRGDYGYTF
NA,TRBJ2-7,TRBV6-5,NA,TGTGCCAGCAGTCCCTATAAGGACTCCTACGAGCAGTACTTC,CASSPYKDSYEQYF
NA,TRBJ1-1,TRBV6-1,NA,TGTGCCAGCAGCCTAATCGGAGGTGAAGCTTTCTTT,CASSLIGGEAFF
TRBD1,TRBJ1-2,TRBV6-5,NA,TGTGCCAGCAGCTTGACAGGGGGCTATGGCTACACCTTC,CASSLTGGYGYTF
NA,TRBJ1-2,TRBV5-8,NA,TGTGCCAGCAGCTATGAGTCTCGGGGCTACACCTTC,CASSYESRGYTF
TRBD1,TRBJ1-4,TRBV6-5,NA,TGTGCCAGCAGGCAACAGGGGACTAATGAAAAACTGTTTTTT,CASRQQGTNEKLFF
NA,TRBJ1-5,TRBV29-1,NA,TGCAGCGTTGGTCCGAACGGGGTGGGTCAGCCCCAGCATTTT,CSVGPNGVGQPQHF
TRBD1,TRBJ2-1,TRBV4-1,NA,TGCGCCAGCAGCCAACCCGACAGGGGGCGCCGCAATGAGCAGTTCTTC,CASSQPDRGRRNEQFF
NA,TRBJ2-7,TRBV6-6,NA,TGTGCCAGCAGTTACTCTGTCAGGGTAGGCGACGAGCAGTACTTC,CASSYSVRVGDEQYF
NA,TRBJ2-7,TRBV25-1,NA,TGTGCCAGCGGGCCGAGCTCCTACGAGCAGTACTTC,CASGPSSYEQYF
NA,TRBJ2-2,TRBV7-2,NA,TGTGCCAGCAGCTTAACAGGGCGGCTGTTTTTT,CASSLTGRLFF
NA,TRBJ2-5,TRBV7-2,NA,TGTGCCAGCGGGCCGGTGGCCCAGTACTTC,CASGPVAQYF
NA,TRBJ1-2,TRBV7-2,NA,TGTGCCAGCAGCTTAGGGATGGGGGCGGGCTATGGCTACACCTTC,CASSLGMGAGYGYTF
TRBD2,TRBJ2-3,TRBV5-6,few,TGTGCCACCCAGACTAGCGCCACAGATACGCAGTATTTT,CATQTSATDTQYF
NA,TRBJ2-2,TRBV2,NA,TGTGCCAGCAGCCTCGGACTCGTGGCCACCGGGGAGCTGTTTTTT,CASSLGLVATGELFF
TRBD2,TRBJ2-1,TRBV19,NA,TGTGCCAGTAGTCGTACCGGGACTAGCGGGAGCGAGCAGTTCTTC,CASSRTGTSGSEQFF
NA,TRBJ2-5,TRBV2,NA,TGTGCCAGCAGTGACACGGGGGACCAGTACTTC,CASSDTGDQYF
TRBD1,TRBJ2-6,TRBV7-9,NA,TGTGCCAGCAGCCCAGGGGGACAGGGGGCGTTTGGGGCCAACGTCCTGACTTTC,CASSPGGQGAFGANVLTF
NA,TRBJ2-7,TRBV11-1,NA,TGTGCCAGCAGACGACAGGGAATCGGGAGAGAGCAGTACTTC,CASRRQGIGREQYF
NA,TRBJ1-2,TRBV6-6,NA,TGTGCCAGCAGTTTCTCCCACAGGTCCCAAAACTATGGCTACACCTTC,CASSFSHRSQNYGYTF
TRBD2,TRBJ2-7,TRBV4-3,NA,TGCGCCAGCAGCCAGGTTTCTAGCGGGGGGCACTACGAGCAGTACTTC,CASSQVSSGGHYEQYF
TRBD2,TRBJ2-3,TRBV7-9,NA,TGTTCCAGCAGCTTCGGGAGGGGTGAAACAGATACGCAGTATTTT,CSSSFGRGETDTQYF
NA,TRBJ2-7,TRBV28,NA,TGTGCCAGCAGTTTATGGCAGGCTAACTCCTACGAGCAGTACTTC,CASSLWQANSYEQYF
TRBD2,TRBJ2-7,TRBV11-2,NA,TGTGCCAGCAGCCCCGGGACTAGTTTCAGGAACGAGCAGTACTTC,CASSPGTSFRNEQYF
NA,TRBJ2-1,TRBV14,NA,TGTGCCAGCAGCCAATTAGGGTCAGGGGTCTACAATGAGCAGTTCTTC,CASSQLGSGVYNEQFF
NA,TRBJ2-7,TRBV27,NA,TGTGCCAGCAGTTTAATTCCGCGTATTTCCCTCGACGAGCAGTACTTC,CASSLIPRISLDEQYF
TRBD2,TRBJ2-5,TRBV30,few,TGTGCCTGGAGGTTCGCGGGAGGGGAGACCCAGTACTTC,CAWRFAGGETQYF
TRBD1,TRBJ2-7,TRBV6-5,few,TGTGCCAGCAGTTACCGGACAGGCCTCTACGAGCAGTACTTC,CASSYRTGLYEQYF
TRBD1,TRBJ1-4,TRBV5-1,NA,TGCGCCAGCAGCCCAGAGCGACAGGGGCCTAATGAAAAACTGTTTTTT,CASSPERQGPNEKLFF
NA,TRBJ2-3,TRBV7-3,NA,TGTGCCAGCAGCTTAATAGGCCGGACAGCCACAGATACGCAGTATTTT,CASSLIGRTATDTQYF
TRBD1,TRBJ2-1,TRBV5-4,NA,TGTGCCAGCAGCTCAAACAGGGGGGCGTATGAGCAGTTCTTC,CASSSNRGAYEQFF
NA,TRBJ2-5,TRBV9,NA,TGTGCCAGCAGCGAGCACAGCCAAGAGACCCAGTACTTC,CASSEHSQETQYF